This record covers a single T cell receptor (beta chain). This receptor's antigen is unknown. One base away there is no much larger clone; base qualities are not given. V loses 1 base, J loses 2 bases, and the germline ends lie 10 bases apart. The CDR3 holds 14 amino acids from the cysteine to the phenylalanine. Of the read, only the CDR3 DNA is kept; its 42 bases are in frame from base 1. Sequences SGHNT (CDR1) and YYREEE (CDR2) are obtained from the germline V gene (reference sequence). Receptor libraries were prepared by the immunoSEQ multiplex PCR assay. In its TCRdb copy, this immuneACCESS table keeps in-frame sequences only and misses some clones. Where compared with another copy, unresolved V genes explain less than half of these, and the others have no known cause. The sample includes around 100,000 clones, with just over 85% observed a single time. The ten largest make up roughly 13% of the sample.

These data originate in a study of control samples from healthy donors and cancer patients (dated by TCRdb to between 2020 and 2021). The sequence joins TRBV5-4 to TRBJ2-7; the D segment could be TRBD1, given 5 matching bases. The TCR was taken from a man aged 25-45 years in good health. Specimen: blood. The sequence in DNA is TGTGCCAGCAGCTTGAATCAGGGTGCCTACGAGCAGTACTTC. Its protein reads: CASSLNQGAYEQYF.